Below are 7 T cell receptor beta chains sequenced from a single sample in a study of shared clonotypes between healthy human individuals. Libraries were prepared by immunoSEQ multiplex PCR; TCRdb keeps only in-frame clonotypes and omits some of them. This sample has some 2,500,000 clones, with around 93% found just once. Material: naive CD4+ T cells from PBMCs. The sample's subset: CD45RA+ positively selected. These receptor sequences come from a man aged 18 to 35 in good health. Some clones in this sample may be carry-over from other donors' samples.

This sequence joins TRBV5-6 and TRBJ1-5; D is unresolved. Per germline, CDR1 SGHDT and CDR2 YYEEEE. V gave up 0 bases and J gave up 0 bases, with 10 bases separating them. There are 16 residues in the CDR3. This CDR3 reads CASSLVQFYSNQPQHF. In DNA, the CDR3 is TGTGCCAGCAGCTTGGTACAGTTTTATAGCAATCAGCCCCAGCATTTT.

The chain carries TRBV5-5 and TRBJ2-3; D might be TRBD2 (6 bases). V lost 4 bases to trimming and J lost 3 bases, with 21 bases between them. CDR1 SGHKS and CDR2 YYEKEE come from the germline V gene (reference sequence). There are 17 residues in the CDR3. CDR3 sequence (DNA): TGTGCCAGCAGCCCTCTTCGGGGACTTCTAACTACAGATACGCAGTATTTT. It specifies CASSPLRGLLTTDTQYF.

The rearrangement links TRBV29-1 to TRBJ2-7; the D gene is possibly TRBD2 (5 bases). CDR1 is SQVTM and CDR2 is ANQGSEA in the germline V gene. CDR3 length equals 12 residues. Trimming took 8 bases from V and 5 from J, leaving 16 bases between them. The CDR3: CSTRGQSHEQYF. The CDR3, as DNA: TGCAGCACCCGCGGGCAGTCCCACGAGCAGTACTTC.

The chain is built from TRBV16 and TRBJ2-7; no firm D call. Looked up from germline, CDR1 is KGHSY and CDR2 is FQNENV. V was pared by 0 bases and J by 4 bases, with 13 bases between. The CDR3 totals 15 residues. The CDR3: CASSQSADVWYEQYF. The CDR3 bases are TGTGCCAGCAGCCAATCGGCCGACGTCTGGTACGAGCAGTACTTC.

The chain uses TRBV9 and TRBJ1-2; D is ambiguous. Trimming left V 0 bases short and J 8 bases short, with 14 bases between. Germline V gene sequence: CDR1 SGDLS, CDR2 YYNGEE. This CDR3 has 14 residues. CDR3 bases: TGTGCCAGCAGCGTAGATGGCGGGCCGTCCGGCTACACCTTC. This translates into CASSVDGGPSGYTF.

The chain recombines TRBV27 with TRBJ2-7, with 8 bases matching TRBD1. The trim removed 6 bases at V and 4 bases at J, leaving 8 bases unmatched. Germline-derived CDR1 and CDR2 are MNHEY and SMNVEV (reference sequence). This CDR3 has 14 amino acids. CDR3 nucleotides: TGTGCCAGCAGGGAGGACAGGGTGGCTTACGAGCAGTACTTC. It codes for CASREDRVAYEQYF.

The chain carries TRBV28 and TRBJ2-7; a weak D match, TRBD1 (5 bases). Germline CDR1 and CDR2: MDHEN and SYDVKM. Trimming took off 3 bases at V and 2 bases at J, with 11 bases between the two ends. CDR3 size: 14 residues. CDR3 sequence: CASSFKGKAYEQYF. The CDR3 nucleotides are TGTGCCAGCAGTTTTAAGGGGAAAGCCTACGAGCAGTACTTC.